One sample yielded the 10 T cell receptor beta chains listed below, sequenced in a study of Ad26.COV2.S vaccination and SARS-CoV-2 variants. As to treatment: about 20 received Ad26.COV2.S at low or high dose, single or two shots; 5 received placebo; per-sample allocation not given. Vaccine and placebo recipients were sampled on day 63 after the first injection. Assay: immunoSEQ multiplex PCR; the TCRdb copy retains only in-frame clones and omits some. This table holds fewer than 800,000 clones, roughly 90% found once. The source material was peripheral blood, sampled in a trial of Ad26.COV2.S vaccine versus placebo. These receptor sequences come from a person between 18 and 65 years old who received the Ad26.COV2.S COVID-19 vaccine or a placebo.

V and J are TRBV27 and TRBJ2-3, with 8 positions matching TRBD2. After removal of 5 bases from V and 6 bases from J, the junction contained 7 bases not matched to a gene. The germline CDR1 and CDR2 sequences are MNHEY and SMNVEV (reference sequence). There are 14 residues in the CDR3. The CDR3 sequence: CASSDGLAADTQYF. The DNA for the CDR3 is TGTGCCAGCAGTGACGGACTAGCTGCGGATACGCAGTATTTT.

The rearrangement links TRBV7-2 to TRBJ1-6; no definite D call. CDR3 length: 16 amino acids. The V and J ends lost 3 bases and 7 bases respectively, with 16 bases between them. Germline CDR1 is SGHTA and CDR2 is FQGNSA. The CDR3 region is CASSLFVLAANSPLHF. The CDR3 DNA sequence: TGTGCCAGCAGCTTGTTCGTTTTGGCAGCGAATTCACCCCTCCACTTT.

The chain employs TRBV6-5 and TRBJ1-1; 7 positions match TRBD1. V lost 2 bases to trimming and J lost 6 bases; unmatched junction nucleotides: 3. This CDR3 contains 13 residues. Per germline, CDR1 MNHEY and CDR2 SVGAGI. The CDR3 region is CASSYLDRAEAFF. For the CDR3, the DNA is TGTGCCAGCAGTTACCTAGACAGGGCTGAAGCTTTCTTT.

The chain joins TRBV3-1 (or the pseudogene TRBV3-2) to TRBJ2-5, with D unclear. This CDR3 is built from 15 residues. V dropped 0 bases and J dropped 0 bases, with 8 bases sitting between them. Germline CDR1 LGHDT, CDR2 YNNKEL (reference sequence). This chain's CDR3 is CASSQDQAYQETQYF. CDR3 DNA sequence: TGTGCCAGCAGCCAAGACCAGGCCTACCAAGAGACCCAGTACTTC.

The CDR3 sequence: CAWSNAVNTGELFF. The CDR3 DNA is TGTGCCTGGAGCAACGCGGTAAACACCGGGGAGCTGTTTTTT. This chain uses TRBV30 with TRBJ2-2, with unresolved D. Looked up from germline, CDR1 is GTSNPN and CDR2 is SVGIG (reference sequence). Trimming shortened V by 3 bases and J by 2 bases, and 10 bases separated the two germline ends. The CDR3 extends over 14 amino acids.

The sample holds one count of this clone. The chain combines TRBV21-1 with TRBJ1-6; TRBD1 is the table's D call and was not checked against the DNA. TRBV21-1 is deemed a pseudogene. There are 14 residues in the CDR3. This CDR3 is CASSARGRRSPLHF. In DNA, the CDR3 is TGTGCCAGCAGCGCCAGGGGGCGCAGGTCACCCCTCCACTTT.

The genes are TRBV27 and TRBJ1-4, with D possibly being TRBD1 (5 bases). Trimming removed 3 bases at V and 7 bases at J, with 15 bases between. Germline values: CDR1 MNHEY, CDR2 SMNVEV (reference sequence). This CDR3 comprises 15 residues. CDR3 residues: CASSFSGGYGEKLFF. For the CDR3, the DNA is TGTGCCAGCAGTTTCTCGGGGGGGTATGGTGAAAAACTGTTTTTT.

For the CDR3, the DNA is TGTGCCAGCAGCGTAGTGCGGGTTACTCAGCCCCAGCATTTT. This sequence encodes CASSVVRVTQPQHF. This chain links TRBV9 with TRBJ1-5; D gene ambiguous. V was pared by 0 bases and J by 6 bases, with 10 bases between. The CDR3 consists of 14 residues. Germline V gene sequence: CDR1 SGDLS, CDR2 YYNGEE.

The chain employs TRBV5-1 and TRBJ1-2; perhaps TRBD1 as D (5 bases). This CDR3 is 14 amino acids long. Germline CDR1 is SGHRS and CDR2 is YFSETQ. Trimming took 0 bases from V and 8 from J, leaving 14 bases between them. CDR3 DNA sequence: TGCGCCAGCAGCTTGGGGGCAGGGTACGGAGGCTACACCTTC. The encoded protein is CASSLGAGYGGYTF.

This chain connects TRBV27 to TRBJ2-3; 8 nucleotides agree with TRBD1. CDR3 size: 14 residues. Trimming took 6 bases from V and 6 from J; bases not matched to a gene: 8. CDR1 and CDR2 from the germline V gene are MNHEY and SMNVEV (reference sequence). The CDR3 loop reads CASSRPGGGDTQYF. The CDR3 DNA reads TGTGCCAGCAGCCGCCCAGGGGGCGGCGATACGCAGTATTTT.